This TCR beta chain was captured by sequencing in a study of CD8 T cells in ankylosing spondylitis. Each CDR3 protein is one row after TCRdb ran MiXCR on the 5' RACE reads. The sample consists of roughly 300,000 distinct CDR3 sequences, less than 10% of them appearing once. Overall study results and limits: Made up of fewer than ten highly homologous variants, a TCR beta motif appeared characteristic of ankylosing spondylitis blood.

About this clonotype itself: Its cognate antigen is unknown.

The CDR3 consists of 17 residues. With 5 bases removed from V and 0 bases from J, the gap between germline ends came to 20 bases. Germline V gene lookup returns CDR1 SGHVS and CDR2 FNYEAQ. The chain has TRBV7-6 and TRBJ2-7; D possibly corresponds to TRBD1 (6 bases). The sequencing sample was made of blood, either unsorted or a sorted T cell fraction (not recorded which). The origin of this receptor is a male donor with ankylosing spondylitis. For the CDR3, the DNA is TGTGCCAGCAGCCCCCAAGGGGGAAAAACTTTCTCCTACGAGCAGTACTTC. Amino acids: CASSPQGGKTFSYEQYF.